This T cell receptor (beta chain) was identified in a study of naive and memory T cell subsets. Whole-study findings and limits: Possibly reflecting memory cells re-expressing CD45RA, a few larger clonotypes occurred in naive repertoires, especially CD8.

Concerning this clonotype itself: As yet, its antigen is unknown.

Germline assignment: CDR1 SGHVS and CDR2 FQNEAQ. V shed 2 bases and J shed 0 bases, with 7 bases lying between them. This CDR3 is 15 amino acids long. The beta constant-region primer was an equimolar mix of two oligonucleotides covering TRBC1 and TRBC2. The ligated cDNA underwent four PCR rounds using SP2 and nested alpha and beta constant-region primers. TCRdb reanalysed the UMI-ligation and nested PCR reads using MiXCR and keeps one entry per CDR3 protein. The data show over 100,000 distinct CDR3 sequences, roughly 14% seen once. Sequenced: naive CD8+ T cells from blood. The chain recombines TRBV7-8 with TRBJ2-2, with D possibly TRBD2 on 5 matching bases. The TCR originated in a human donor in good health. The CDR3 protein is CASSLLGTNTGELFF. Written as DNA, the CDR3 is TGTGCCAGCAGCTTACTCGGGACGAACACCGGGGAGCTGTTTTTT.